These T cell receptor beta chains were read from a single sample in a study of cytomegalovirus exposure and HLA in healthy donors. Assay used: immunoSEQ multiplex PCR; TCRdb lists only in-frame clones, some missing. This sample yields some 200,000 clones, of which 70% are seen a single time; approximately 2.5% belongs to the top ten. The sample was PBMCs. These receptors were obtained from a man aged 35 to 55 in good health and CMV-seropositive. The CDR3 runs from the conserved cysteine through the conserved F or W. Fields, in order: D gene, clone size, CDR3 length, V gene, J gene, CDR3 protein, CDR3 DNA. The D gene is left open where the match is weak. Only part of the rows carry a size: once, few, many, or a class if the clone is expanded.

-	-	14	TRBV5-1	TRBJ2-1	CASSLVIDRNEQFF	TGCGCCAGCAGCTTGGTTATCGACAGGAATGAGCAGTTCTTC
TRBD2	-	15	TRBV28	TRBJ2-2	CASSRAGTNTGELFF	TGTGCCAGCAGTCGAGCGGGGACGAACACCGGGGAGCTGTTTTTT
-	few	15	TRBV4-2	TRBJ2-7	CASSPPGTIAYEQYF	TGTGCCAGCAGCCCTCCAGGGACAATCGCCTACGAGCAGTACTTC
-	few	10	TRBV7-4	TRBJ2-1	CASILLEQFF	TGTGCCAGCATTTTACTTGAGCAGTTCTTC
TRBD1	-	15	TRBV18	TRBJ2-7	CASSPPGTVKGEQYF	TGTGCCAGCTCACCACCAGGGACAGTCAAGGGCGAGCAGTACTTC
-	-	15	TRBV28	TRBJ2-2	CASRHRVRGTGELFF	TGTGCCAGCAGGCACAGGGTACGGGGCACCGGGGAGCTGTTTTTT
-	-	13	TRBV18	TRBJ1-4	CASSRDSNEKLFF	TGTGCCAGCTCACGGGACTCTAATGAAAAACTGTTTTTT
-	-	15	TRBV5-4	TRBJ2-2	CASSLGRRDTGELFF	TGTGCCAGCAGCTTGGGCCGGCGGGACACCGGGGAGCTGTTTTTT
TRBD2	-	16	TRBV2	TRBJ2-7	CASSEGLALGGSEQYF	TGTGCCAGCAGTGAAGGACTAGCTCTCGGGGGGTCCGAGCAGTACTTC
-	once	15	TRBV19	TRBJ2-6	CASSMAGTGANVLTF	TGTGCCAGTAGTATGGCGGGGACTGGGGCCAACGTCCTGACTTTC
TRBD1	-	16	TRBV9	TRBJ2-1	CASSAGDRGTYNEQFF	TGTGCCAGCAGCGCGGGGGACAGGGGGACCTACAATGAGCAGTTCTTC
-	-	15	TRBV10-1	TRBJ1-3	CARFGTQSSGNTIYF	TGCGCCAGATTCGGGACTCAGAGCTCTGGAAACACCATATATTTT
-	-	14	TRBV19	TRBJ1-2	CASVSDSSNYGYTF	TGTGCCAGTGTCTCGGACTCGTCTAACTATGGCTACACCTTC
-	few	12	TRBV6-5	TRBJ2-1	CASSYRGNEQFF	TGTGCCAGCAGTTACAGGGGGAATGAGCAGTTCTTC
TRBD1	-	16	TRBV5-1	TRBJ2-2	CASSYRGQGSIGELFF	TGCGCCAGCAGCTACCGGGGACAGGGGAGTATCGGGGAGCTGTTTTTT